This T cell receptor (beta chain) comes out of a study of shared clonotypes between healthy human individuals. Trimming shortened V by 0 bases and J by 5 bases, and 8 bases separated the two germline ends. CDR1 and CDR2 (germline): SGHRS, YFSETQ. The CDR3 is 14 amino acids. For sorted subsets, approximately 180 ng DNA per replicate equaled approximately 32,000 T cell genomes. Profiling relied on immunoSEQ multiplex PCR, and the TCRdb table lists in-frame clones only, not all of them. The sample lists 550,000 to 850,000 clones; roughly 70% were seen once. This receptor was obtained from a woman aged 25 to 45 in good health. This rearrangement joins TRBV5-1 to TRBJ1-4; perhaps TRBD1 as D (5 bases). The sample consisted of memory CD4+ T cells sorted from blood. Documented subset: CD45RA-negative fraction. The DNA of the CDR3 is TGCGCCAGCAGCTTGGTCCAGGGAAATGAAAAACTGTTTTTT. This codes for CASSLVQGNEKLFF. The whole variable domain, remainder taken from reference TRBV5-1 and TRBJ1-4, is KAGVTQTPRYLIKTRGQQVTLSCSPISGHRSVSWYQQTPGQGLQFLFEYFSETQRNKGNFPGRFSGRQFSNSRSEMNVSTLELGDSALYLCASSLVQGNEKLFFGSGTQLSVL.